This TCR beta chain was sequenced in a study of CD8 T cells in Susac syndrome (dated by TCRdb to between 2019 and 2020). About the full investigation: Of the Susac syndrome patients who were sequenced, roughly 6 had clinically active disease and roughly 8 were in clinical remission. The study used repertoire sequencing to test whether antigen drove CD8+ T cell activation and differentiation in Susac syndrome. Susac syndrome patients were therapy-naive, on corticosteroids (some also receiving IVIg), or on IVIg alone at blood withdrawal. Clonality of the CD8+ T cell repertoire was compared between about a dozen healthy donors, approximately 14 Susac syndrome patients and roughly 16 multiple sclerosis patients.

RNA was extracted with the RNeasy kit and 0.5 to 1 ug was reverse transcribed using random hexamers. TCR beta CDR3 regions were amplified with the immunoSEQ multiplex PCR assay covering 54 Vbeta and 13 Jbeta segments. PCR amplification bias was corrected by using a synthetic template baseline for primer optimization and computational correction. The source study handled its data this way. Only productive sequences were kept, with reads annotated to V, D and J genes according to IMGT and analyzed in immunoSEQ Analyzer. To calculate clonality, Shannon entropy was normalized by log2 of the number of productive unique sequences and then subtracted from one. For each patient and control, public and private clones were evaluated within the 100 most prevalent clones. A clone was defined as Susac-specific if it was absent from the healthy and MS cohorts, from roughly 1,000 published viral clones and from other ImmuneACCESS disease sequences. Using fastp at Q25 and MiXCR, TCRdb reprocessed the public reads and kept productive beta chains. Each entry is one CDR3 protein sequence, shown with its most common DNA and genes. TCRdb assigned the V and J calls; the authors' analysis was not used. The sample table lists some 200,000 distinct CDR3 sequences, over 90% of them with a count of one. The ten largest clones add up to less than 0.2% of the sample.

The CDR3 goes from the cysteine to the phenylalanine over 14 residues. Of all the DNA, just the CDR3 is kept, 42 bases in frame from base 1. Unmatched junction bases come to 7, with V trimmed by 5 bases and J by 6 bases. CDR1 PRHDT and CDR2 FYEKMQ are derived from the germline V gene (reference sequence). Peripheral blood CD8+ and CD4+ T cells from healthy donors, Susac syndrome patients and multiple sclerosis patients were profiled by high-throughput TCR beta sequencing. Recently defined diagnostic criteria for definite or probable disease were met by the Susac syndrome patients. Bulk CD8+ and CD4+ T cells were purified by magnetic negative isolation, whereas CD8+ TEMRA cells were enriched by FACS. Blood was collected in EDTA tubes and processed within 24 hours, with PBMCs isolated through density gradient centrifugation. PBMCs intended for TCR sequencing were cryopreserved in liquid nitrogen and were subsequently thawed in a 37 degrees C water bath. A purity of at least 90% was achieved for sorted or isolated CD4+, CD8+ and CD8+ TEMRA cells.

On the study overall, not on this receptor specifically: Looking at Susac-specific public clones, the researchers identified about 15 in the total CD8+ repertoire and about 5 in the CD8+ TEMRA repertoire. The number of individuals in the TCR sequencing and HLA analysis was acknowledged as relatively small. CD8+ repertoires in Susac syndrome showed clonal expansion, which was highest in CD8+ TEMRA cells and was greater in clinically active patients than in remitting patients.

As concerns this clonotype: Its antigen target is currently unknown. Base qualities are missing; no much larger clone stands one base away.

The TCR originated in a human donor with Susac syndrome. Sequencing used CD8+ T cells from PBMCs. The rearrangement joined TRBV13 to TRBJ2-3; TRBD1 matches 8 bases in the middle. The CDR3 amino acid sequence is: CASSPTGGSDTQYF. At the DNA level, the sequence is TGTGCCAGCAGCCCTACAGGGGGGAGTGATACGCAGTATTTT.